The clone carrying this T cell receptor beta chain was found many times. The antigen remains undetermined. This sample was taken from a study of post-analysis software for immune sequencing data. Study findings and constraints: Diversity measured as normalized Chao1 was significantly lower in multiple sclerosis patients than in controls. The authors found that F measure strongly co-clustered same-batch samples.

Incorporated into the TCR beta cDNA libraries were unique molecular identifiers, which served to reduce PCR and sequencing biases. TCRdb ran MiXCR on the PCR reads and lists one entry per CDR3 protein. The top ten hold approximately 7.7% of the sample, which has about 430,000 distinct CDR3 sequences, less than 40% seen once. The clonotype originates from a girl aged 2-10 years with multiple sclerosis. The sample consisted of blood.

Here the CDR3 reads CASSLTLKETQYF. CDR3 sequence (DNA): TGTGCCAGCTCACTCACCCTAAAAGAGACCCAGTACTTC. The V call is TRBV18, the J call TRBJ2-5; D is unresolved. The V gene's germline CDR1 is KGHSH and CDR2 LQKENI. This CDR3 has 13 amino acids. Trimming left V 4 bases short and J 3 bases short, with 9 bases between.